This TCR beta chain was captured by sequencing in a study of blood T cells in healthy people across ages. Study-wide points: Among long-lived donors, naive CD4+ cells were more numerous and diversity higher than in aged donors.

Points on this clonotype: Its antigen is unknown.

Peripheral blood, 9.5 to 10 milliliters per donor, was collected. There are 13 residues in the CDR3. The V end lost 3 bases, the J end lost 8 bases, and 12 bases lay between the germline ends. Per the germline V gene, CDR1 is KGHDR and CDR2 is SFDVKD. Next came a second PCR, run for roughly 6 to 11 cycles, which used a sample-barcoded 5' primer along with a J-beta primer mix. Via MiXCR, TCRdb re-called the 5' RACE reads, giving one row per CDR3 protein. The data contain about 1 million distinct CDR3 sequences, under 55% of them singletons. Sample: blood. The receptor comes from a woman in her sixties in good health. The chain recombines TRBV24-1 with TRBJ1-2; D is ambiguous. The CDR3 here is CATSDLDGPGYTF. The CDR3, as DNA: TGTGCCACCAGTGATCTCGACGGTCCGGGCTACACCTTC.